What follows are 28 T cell receptor beta chains derived from one specimen sequenced in a study of T cell therapy after organ transplantation. Sequencing used immunoSEQ multiplex PCR; TCRdb keeps in-frame clones, though not all of them. The sample holds 45,000 to 60,000 clones; 85% to 95% are singletons and the top ten take 2.5% to 3.5%. These TCRs are of unknown antigen specificity. Sequencing used CD8+ T cells from blood, obtained before autologous CMV-specific T cell therapy. The receptors originated from a human patient who had received a solid organ transplant and had CMV disease.

This clone was detected a few times. The chain combines TRBV6-5 with TRBJ1-6; D is unresolved. Germline CDR1 is MNHEY and CDR2 is SVGAGI. Trimming shortened V by 2 bases and J by 7 bases, and 6 bases separated the two germline ends. The CDR3 is 13 residues long. CDR3 sequence (DNA): TGTGCCAGCAGTTACAGTTCAAATTCACCCCTCCACTTT. Translation gives CASSYSSNSPLHF.

The chain carries TRBV11-2 and TRBJ2-3; TRBD1 aligns across 11 bases. The V gene end was trimmed by 2 bases and the J gene end by 0 bases; junction bases not matched to a gene: 10. The V gene's germline CDR1 is SGHAT and CDR2 FQNNGV. This CDR3 has 19 residues. CDR3 amino acids: CASSLPGQGAYRSTDTQYF. The CDR3 coding sequence is TGTGCCAGCAGCTTACCTGGACAGGGGGCTTATCGTAGCACAGATACGCAGTATTTT.

V gene TRBV27 combines with J gene TRBJ2-1, with TRBD1 identical over 8 bases. The CDR3 consists of 15 residues. In germline, CDR1 is MNHEY, CDR2 SMNVEV (reference sequence). Unmatched junction bases numbered 5, after V lost 7 bases and J lost 0 bases. The CDR3: CASTRDRSSYNEQFF. In nucleotides, the CDR3 is TGTGCCAGCACTAGGGACAGGAGCTCCTACAATGAGCAGTTCTTC.

The chain uses TRBV4-1 and TRBJ1-1; no clear D gene. The CDR3 length is 17 residues. CDR1 is MGHRA and CDR2 is YSYEKL in the germline V gene. The ends were cut back, 1 base at V and 3 bases at J, with 18 bases in the middle. The DNA for the CDR3 is TGCGCCAGCAGCCAAGTGTATACCCGAGGGAGGGACACTGAAGCTTTCTTT. Residues: CASSQVYTRGRDTEAFF.

A note on this clone: The junction departs from the called germline gene at one end, perhaps through a read error. The V call is TRBV7-7, the J call TRBJ2-7; TRBD1 or TRBD2 may be the D gene (5 bases each). This CDR3 is 13 amino acids long. Germline V gives CDR1 SSHAT, CDR2 FNYEAQ (reference sequence). The CDR3 DNA sequence: TGTGCTAGCAGCCGGGGCGTCCCGGGCGAGCAGTACTTC. As protein: CASSRGVPGEQYF.

J is TRBJ2-5 and V is TRBV2; no clear D. The CDR3 contains 16 residues. The germline V gene encodes CDR1 SNHLY and CDR2 FYNNEI. The V end lost 7 bases, the J end lost 5 bases, and 23 bases lay between the germline ends. The CDR3 DNA sequence: TGTGCCAGCACCGGTAGACTCAGTAGTGCGGAGGAGACCCAGTACTTC. Its protein product is CASTGRLSSAEETQYF.

CDR3 bases: TGTGCTAGTGGCCGTCGGGAGACCCAGTACTTC. It translates to CASGRRETQYF. The chain links TRBV12-5 to TRBJ2-5; D is undetermined. Per germline, CDR1 LGHNT and CDR2 FRNRAP. The CDR3 has 11 amino acids. The V and J ends lost 6 bases and 5 bases respectively, with 7 bases between them.

This clone came up once. The chain employs TRBV7-6 and TRBJ2-2, with D perhaps being TRBD1 or TRBD2 (5 bases each). This CDR3 is built from 15 residues. V lost 3 bases and J 2 bases, leaving 10 bases between the germline ends. Germline loops: CDR1 SGHVS, CDR2 FNYEAQ. The CDR3 loop reads CASSLGESNTGELFF. The CDR3 coding sequence is TGTGCCAGCAGCTTGGGGGAAAGTAACACCGGGGAGCTGTTTTTT.

The chain couples TRBV13 to TRBJ2-7; TRBD1 aligns across 7 bases. Germline V gene lookup returns CDR1 PRHDT and CDR2 FYEKMQ (reference sequence). Unmatched junction bases numbered 2, after V lost 3 bases and J lost 3 bases. The CDR3 spans 13 residues. The CDR3 bases are TGTGCCAGCAGCTTCAACAGGGGCTACGAGCAGTACTTC. As protein: CASSFNRGYEQYF.

The rearrangement uses TRBV9 and TRBJ2-3, with TRBD2 matching over 9 bases. Germline assignment: CDR1 SGDLS and CDR2 YYNGEE. V shed 0 bases and J 4 bases; nucleotides not matched to a gene: 9. This CDR3 is built from 17 residues. The CDR3 nucleotides read TGTGCCAGCAGCGTAGGAAGGTTGGGACTAGCCTCAGATACGCAGTATTTT. This sequence encodes CASSVGRLGLASDTQYF. Based on the CDR3 plus reference TRBV9 and TRBJ2-3, the full variable domain is DSGVTQTPKHLITATGQRVTLRCSPRSGDLSVYWYQQSLDQGLQFLIQYYNGEERAKGNILERFSAQQFPDLHSELNLSSLELGDSALYFCASSVGRLGLASDTQYFGPGTRLTVL.

The chain is built from TRBV6-1 and TRBJ2-7, with D possibly being TRBD1 or TRBD2 (6 bases each). This CDR3 has 15 residues. Trimming removed 5 bases from V and 0 bases from J, with 14 bases in between. CDR1 is MNHNS and CDR2 is SASEGT in the germline V gene. The CDR3 DNA follows: TGTGCCAGCAGTTCACAGGGACTCCGCTCCTACGAGCAGTACTTC. It specifies CASSSQGLRSYEQYF.

The rearrangement uses TRBV5-5 and TRBJ1-2; possible D gene TRBD1, 5 bases. The V end was cut by 4 bases, the J end by 6 bases, with 19 bases between. This CDR3 region has 15 residues. Germline CDR1 reads SGHKS; CDR2 reads YYEKEE (reference sequence). The CDR3, as DNA: TGTGCCAGCAGCCGGGGGGACTCCCCCCTCGATGGCTACACCTTC. Amino acid sequence: CASSRGDSPLDGYTF.

This chain uses TRBV28 with TRBJ1-2; D may be TRBD1 (5 bases). The germline V gene has CDR1 MDHEN and CDR2 SYDVKM. The V end lost 7 bases, the J end lost 4 bases, and 19 bases lay between the germline ends. The CDR3 has 15 amino acids. For the CDR3, the DNA is TGTGCCAGCATAGAGGTTCTCGGGGCTTTCTATGGCTACACCTTC. Protein: CASIEVLGAFYGYTF.

The chain couples TRBV5-4 to TRBJ2-1; D call uncertain. V was clipped by 1 base and J by 9 bases, with 8 bases between them. This CDR3 is built from 12 residues. Germline CDR1 SGHNT, CDR2 YYREEE (reference sequence). For the CDR3, the DNA is TGTGCCAGCAGCTTGAAGAGCACTGAGCAGTTCTTC. Translation: CASSLKSTEQFF.

The chain joins TRBV30 to TRBJ2-1; D not certain. The germline gives CDR1 GTSNPN, CDR2 SVGIG (reference sequence). V gave up 0 bases and J gave up 9 bases, with 12 bases separating them. The CDR3 length is 13 residues. CDR3 sequence (DNA): TGTGCCTGGAGTGTACATTTTGATGGTGAGCAGTTCTTC. It translates to CAWSVHFDGEQFF.

V usage is TRBV4-3 and J usage is TRBJ1-3; D may be TRBD1 (5 bases). V lost 2 bases and J 4 bases, leaving 12 bases between the germline ends. Germline CDR1 reads LGHNA; CDR2 reads YSLEER. The CDR3 is 15 amino acids. CDR3: CASSQPGLSGNTIYF. For the CDR3, the DNA is TGCGCCAGCAGCCAACCGGGGCTGTCCGGAAACACCATATATTTT.

This rearrangement joins TRBV15 to TRBJ2-5, with 12 bases matching TRBD2. Per germline, CDR1 LNHNV and CDR2 YYDKDF (reference sequence). V shed 2 bases and J 1 base; nucleotides not matched to a gene: 5. The CDR3 is 17 amino acids. CDR3 region: CATSRPGLAGIQETQYF. The CDR3 DNA follows: TGTGCCACCAGCAGACCAGGACTAGCGGGAATCCAAGAGACCCAGTACTTC.

The rearrangement uses TRBV19 and TRBJ1-5; D possibly corresponds to TRBD1 (5 bases). V was shortened by 2 bases and J by 3 bases, with 8 bases between the two germline ends. The CDR3 is 14 amino acids. The V gene's germline CDR1 is LNHDA and CDR2 SQIVND (reference sequence). CDR3 loop: CASSIYGTNQPQHF. Here the CDR3 DNA reads TGTGCCAGTAGTATATATGGGACCAATCAGCCCCAGCATTTT.

This clone came up once. The rearrangement links TRBV5-4 to TRBJ1-1, with 7 positions matching TRBD1. With V trimmed by 0 bases and J by 0 bases, 8 bases remained unmatched. Germline lookup yields CDR1 SGHNT and CDR2 YYREEE (reference sequence). The CDR3 covers 17 residues. The CDR3 DNA is TGTGCCAGCAGCTTGGTGGAGGGGGCGCGGATGAACACTGAAGCTTTCTTT. Amino acid sequence: CASSLVEGARMNTEAFF.

The chain combines TRBV5-1 with TRBJ2-1; D gene uncertain. Germline V CDR1 and CDR2: SGHRS, YFSETQ. V lost 0 bases and J 3 bases, leaving 10 bases between the germline ends. The CDR3 extends over 15 amino acids. This CDR3 reads CASSLAGGIYNEQFF. DNA for the CDR3: TGCGCCAGCAGCTTGGCGGGTGGGATCTACAATGAGCAGTTCTTC.

The chain is built from TRBV9 and TRBJ2-2, with no clear D. The V and J ends lost 1 base and 4 bases respectively, with 17 bases between them. There are 17 residues in the CDR3. Germline V gene sequence: CDR1 SGDLS, CDR2 YYNGEE. The CDR3 loop is CASSVNSRLLVTGELFF. Written as DNA, the CDR3 is TGTGCCAGCAGCGTAAATTCGAGGCTTCTAGTCACCGGGGAGCTGTTTTTT. Using reference TRBV9 and TRBJ2-2 for the parts outside the CDR3, the full variable domain is DSGVTQTPKHLITATGQRVTLRCSPRSGDLSVYWYQQSLDQGLQFLIQYYNGEERAKGNILERFSAQQFPDLHSELNLSSLELGDSALYFCASSVNSRLLVTGELFFGEGSRLTVL.

The chain has TRBV11-2 and TRBJ2-1, with a possible D match to TRBD2 (6 bases). The CDR3 is 15 residues long. V lost 1 base and J 2 bases, leaving 9 bases between the germline ends. Germline CDR1 and CDR2: SGHAT and FQNNGV. This chain's CDR3 is CASSLGRAPYNEQFF. CDR3 bases: TGTGCCAGCAGCTTAGGGAGGGCCCCCTACAATGAGCAGTTCTTC.

This sequence joins TRBV7-2 and TRBJ2-6, with D unresolved. Trimming removed 5 bases from V and 4 bases from J, with 12 bases in between. Germline CDR1 is SGHTA and CDR2 is FQGNSA. The CDR3 runs to 15 residues. DNA of the CDR3: TGTGCCAGCAGCGCCACATCCGGAGGGGCCAACGTCCTGACTTTC. Translation gives CASSATSGGANVLTF.

This clone was observed a single time. This sequence joins TRBV6-5 and TRBJ2-3; tentatively, D is TRBD2 (5 bases). Trimming left V 4 bases short and J 9 bases short, with 14 bases between. CDR1 and CDR2 from the germline V gene are MNHEY and SVGAGI. The CDR3 totals 13 residues. CDR3 nucleotides: TGTGCCAGCAGTTCCACACTAGGAAGGACGCAGTATTTT. The encoded protein is CASSSTLGRTQYF.

This CDR3 is CASSPAAETGELFF. The CDR3, as DNA: TGTGCCAGCAGTCCAGCGGCGGAGACCGGGGAGCTGTTTTTT. The chain uses TRBV6-5 and TRBJ2-2, with a possible D match to TRBD2 (5 bases). Germline CDR1 reads MNHEY; CDR2 reads SVGAGI. V was pared by 5 bases and J by 5 bases, with 12 bases between. The CDR3 consists of 14 residues.

This chain connects TRBV6-1 to TRBJ1-1, with D maybe TRBD1 (5 bases). Germline V gene lookup returns CDR1 MNHNS and CDR2 SASEGT. There are 15 residues in the CDR3. The ends were cut back, 6 bases at V and 4 bases at J, with 18 bases in the middle. CDR3 sequence: CASSRRRDPGTEAFF. The CDR3, as DNA: TGTGCCAGCAGCCGAAGAAGGGACCCGGGCACTGAAGCTTTCTTT.

The chain recombines TRBV5-6 with TRBJ1-2, with D unclear. Germline V CDR1 and CDR2: SGHDT, YYEEEE. V shed 2 bases and J shed 4 bases, with 15 bases lying between them. The CDR3 totals 15 residues. CDR3 bases: TGTGCCAGCAGCTTTCTACGGCAGAATGGCTATGGCTACACCTTC. Translating it yields CASSFLRQNGYGYTF.

The chain employs TRBV6-1 and TRBJ2-3; 7 bases agree with TRBD2. This CDR3 region has 15 residues. With V trimmed by 7 bases and J by 2 bases, 9 bases remained unmatched. CDR1 is MNHNS and CDR2 is SASEGT in the germline V gene. The CDR3 sequence is CASTGREVVTDTQYF. The CDR3 nucleotides are TGTGCCAGCACTGGTCGGGAGGTCGTCACAGATACGCAGTATTTT.